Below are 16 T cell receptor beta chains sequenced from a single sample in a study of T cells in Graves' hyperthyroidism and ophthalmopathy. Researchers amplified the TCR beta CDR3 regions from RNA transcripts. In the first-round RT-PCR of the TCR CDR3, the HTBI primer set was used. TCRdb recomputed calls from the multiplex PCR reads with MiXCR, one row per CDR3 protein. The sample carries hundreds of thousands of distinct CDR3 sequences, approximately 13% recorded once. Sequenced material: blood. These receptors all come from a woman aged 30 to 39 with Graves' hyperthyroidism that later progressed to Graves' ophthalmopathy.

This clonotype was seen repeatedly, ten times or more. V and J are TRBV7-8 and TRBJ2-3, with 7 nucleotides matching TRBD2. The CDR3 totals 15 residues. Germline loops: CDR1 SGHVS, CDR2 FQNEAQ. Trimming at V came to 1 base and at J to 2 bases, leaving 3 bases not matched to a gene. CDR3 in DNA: TGTGCCAGCAGCTTAGAGCTAGCGGTCACAGATACGCAGTATTTT. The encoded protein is CASSLELAVTDTQYF.

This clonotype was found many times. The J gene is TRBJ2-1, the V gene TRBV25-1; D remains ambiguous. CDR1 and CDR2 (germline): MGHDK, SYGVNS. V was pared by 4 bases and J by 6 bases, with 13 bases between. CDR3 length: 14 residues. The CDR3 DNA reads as TGTGCCAGCAGTGCCTCCCTTACGGCCAATGAGCAGTTCTTC. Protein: CASSASLTANEQFF.

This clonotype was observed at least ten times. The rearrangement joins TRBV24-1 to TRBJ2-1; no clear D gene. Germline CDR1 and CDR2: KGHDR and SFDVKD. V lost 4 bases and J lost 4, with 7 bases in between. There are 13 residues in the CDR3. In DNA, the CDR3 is TGTGCCACCAGTGAGCAGCTTTACAATGAGCAGTTCTTC. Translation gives CATSEQLYNEQFF.

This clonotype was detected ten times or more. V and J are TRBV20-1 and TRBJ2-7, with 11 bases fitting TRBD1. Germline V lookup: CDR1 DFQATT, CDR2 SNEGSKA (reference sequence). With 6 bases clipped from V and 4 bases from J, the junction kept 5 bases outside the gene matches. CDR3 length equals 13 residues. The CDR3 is CSAVRDRGYEQYF. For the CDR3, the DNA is TGCAGTGCGGTCCGGGACAGGGGGTACGAGCAGTACTTC.

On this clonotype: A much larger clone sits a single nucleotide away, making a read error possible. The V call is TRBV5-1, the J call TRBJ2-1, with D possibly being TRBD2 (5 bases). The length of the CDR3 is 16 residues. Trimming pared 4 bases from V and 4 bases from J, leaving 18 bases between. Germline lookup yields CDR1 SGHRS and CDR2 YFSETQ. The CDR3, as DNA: TGCGCCAGCAGCAAAATATCTGAGGGAACGTACAATGAGCAGTTCTTC. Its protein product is CASSKISEGTYNEQFF.

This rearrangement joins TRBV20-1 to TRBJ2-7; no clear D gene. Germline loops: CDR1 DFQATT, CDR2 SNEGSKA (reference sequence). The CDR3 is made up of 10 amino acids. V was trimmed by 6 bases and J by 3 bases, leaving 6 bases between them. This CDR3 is CSALSYEQYF. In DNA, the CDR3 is TGCAGTGCGCTTAGCTACGAGCAGTACTTC.

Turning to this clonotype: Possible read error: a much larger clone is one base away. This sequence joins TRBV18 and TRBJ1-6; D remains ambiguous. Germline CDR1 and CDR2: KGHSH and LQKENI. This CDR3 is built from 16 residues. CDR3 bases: TGTGCCAGCTCACCAGCGATGAGCTCCTATAATTCACCCCTCCGCTTT. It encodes CASSPAMSSYNSPLRF.

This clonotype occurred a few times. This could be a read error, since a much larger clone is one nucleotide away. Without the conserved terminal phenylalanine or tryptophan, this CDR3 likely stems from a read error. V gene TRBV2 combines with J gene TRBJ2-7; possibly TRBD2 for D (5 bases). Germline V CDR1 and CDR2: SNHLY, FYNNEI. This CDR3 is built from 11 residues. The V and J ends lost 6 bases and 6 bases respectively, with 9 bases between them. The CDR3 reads CASSPAVEQYL. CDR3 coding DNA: TGTGCCAGCAGCCCAGCGGTCGAGCAGTACCTC.

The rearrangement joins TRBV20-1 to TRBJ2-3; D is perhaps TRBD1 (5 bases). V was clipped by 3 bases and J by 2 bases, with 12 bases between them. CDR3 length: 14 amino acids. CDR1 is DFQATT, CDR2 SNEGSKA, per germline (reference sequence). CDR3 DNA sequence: TGCAGTGCTAGGACTGCAGGGTACACAGATACGCAGTATTTT. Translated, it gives CSARTAGYTDTQYF.

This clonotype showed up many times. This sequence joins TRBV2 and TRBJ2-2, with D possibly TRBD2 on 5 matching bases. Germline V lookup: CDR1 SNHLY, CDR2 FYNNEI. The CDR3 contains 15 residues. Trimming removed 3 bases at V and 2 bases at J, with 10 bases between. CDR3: CASSERAANTGELFF. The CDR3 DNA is TGTGCCAGCAGTGAGAGGGCGGCTAACACCGGGGAGCTGTTTTTT.

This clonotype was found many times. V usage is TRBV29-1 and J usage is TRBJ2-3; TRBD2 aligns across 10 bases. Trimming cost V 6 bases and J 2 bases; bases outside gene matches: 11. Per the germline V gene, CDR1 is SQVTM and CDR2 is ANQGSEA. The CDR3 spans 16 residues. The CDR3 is CSVSGLARGHTDTQYF. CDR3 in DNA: TGCAGCGTCTCGGGACTAGCGAGAGGGCACACAGATACGCAGTATTTT.

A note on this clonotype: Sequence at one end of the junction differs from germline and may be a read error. CDR3 nucleotide sequence: TGTGCCACCAGCATGGGCACTAGCGGACAAGAGACCCGGTACTTC. Amino acids: CATSMGTSGQETRYF. The chain is built from TRBV15 and TRBJ2-5; 8 positions agree with TRBD2. CDR1 LNHNV and CDR2 YYDKDF come from the germline V gene (reference sequence). CDR3 length: 15 residues. The entire variable domain, with the rest obtained from reference TRBV15 and TRBJ2-5, is as follows: DAMVIQNPRYQVTQFGKPVTLSCSQTLNHNVMYWYQQKSSQAPKLLFHYYDKDFNNEADTPDNFQSRRPNTSFCFLDIRSPGLGDTAMYLCATSMGTSGQETRYFGPGTRLLVL.

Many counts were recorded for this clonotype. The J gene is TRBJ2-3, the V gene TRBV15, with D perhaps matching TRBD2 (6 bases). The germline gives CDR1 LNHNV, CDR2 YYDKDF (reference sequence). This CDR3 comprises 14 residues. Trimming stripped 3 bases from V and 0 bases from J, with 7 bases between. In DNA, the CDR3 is TGTGCCACCAGCAGGCTAGCGAGCACAGATACGCAGTATTTT. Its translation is CATSRLASTDTQYF.

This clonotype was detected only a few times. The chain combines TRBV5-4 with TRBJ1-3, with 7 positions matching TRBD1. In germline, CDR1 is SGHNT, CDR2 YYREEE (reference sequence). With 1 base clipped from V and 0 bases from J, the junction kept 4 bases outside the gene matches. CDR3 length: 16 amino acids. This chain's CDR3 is CASSLRDRNSGNTIYF. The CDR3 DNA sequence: TGTGCCAGCAGCTTGCGGGACAGAAACTCTGGAAACACCATATATTTT.

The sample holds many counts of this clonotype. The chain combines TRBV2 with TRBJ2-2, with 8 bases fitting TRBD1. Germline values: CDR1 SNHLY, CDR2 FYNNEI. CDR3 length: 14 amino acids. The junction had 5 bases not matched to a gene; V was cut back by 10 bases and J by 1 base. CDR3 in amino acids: CATLGTGNTGELFF. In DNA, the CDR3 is TGTGCCACGCTGGGGACAGGGAACACCGGGGAGCTGTTTTTT.

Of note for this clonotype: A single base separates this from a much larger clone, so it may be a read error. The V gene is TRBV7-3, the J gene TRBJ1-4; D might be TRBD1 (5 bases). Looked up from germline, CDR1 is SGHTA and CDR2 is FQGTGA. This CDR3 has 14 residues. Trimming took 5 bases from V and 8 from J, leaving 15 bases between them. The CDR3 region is CASSPAGQGEKLFF. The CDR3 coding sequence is TGTGCCAGCAGCCCGGCAGGGCAAGGGGAAAAACTGTTTTTT.